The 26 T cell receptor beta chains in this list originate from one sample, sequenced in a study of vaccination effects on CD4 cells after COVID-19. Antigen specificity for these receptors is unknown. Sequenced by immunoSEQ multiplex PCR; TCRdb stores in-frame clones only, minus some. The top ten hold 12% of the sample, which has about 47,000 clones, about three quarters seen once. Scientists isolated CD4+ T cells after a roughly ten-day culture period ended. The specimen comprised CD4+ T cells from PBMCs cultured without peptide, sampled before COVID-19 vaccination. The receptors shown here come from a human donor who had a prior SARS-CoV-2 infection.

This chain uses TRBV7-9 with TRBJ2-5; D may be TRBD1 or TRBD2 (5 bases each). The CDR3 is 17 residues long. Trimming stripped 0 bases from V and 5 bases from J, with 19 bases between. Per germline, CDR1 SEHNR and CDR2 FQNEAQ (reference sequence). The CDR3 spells CASSLASGPLGLETQYF. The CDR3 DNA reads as TGTGCCAGCAGCTTAGCGTCGGGACCGCTGGGCCTGGAGACCCAGTACTTC.

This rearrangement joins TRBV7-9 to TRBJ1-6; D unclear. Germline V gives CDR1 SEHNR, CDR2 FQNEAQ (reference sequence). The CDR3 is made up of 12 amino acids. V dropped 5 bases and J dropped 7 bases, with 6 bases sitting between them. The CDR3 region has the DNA TGTGCCAGCAGCCTAACCAATTCACCCCTCCACTTT. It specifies CASSLTNSPLHF.

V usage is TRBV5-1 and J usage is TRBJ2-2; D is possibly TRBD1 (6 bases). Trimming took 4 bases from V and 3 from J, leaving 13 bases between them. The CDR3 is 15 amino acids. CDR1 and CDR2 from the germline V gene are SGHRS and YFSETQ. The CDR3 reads CASSPGHQDTGELFF. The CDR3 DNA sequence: TGCGCCAGCAGCCCGGGACACCAGGACACCGGGGAGCTGTTTTTT.

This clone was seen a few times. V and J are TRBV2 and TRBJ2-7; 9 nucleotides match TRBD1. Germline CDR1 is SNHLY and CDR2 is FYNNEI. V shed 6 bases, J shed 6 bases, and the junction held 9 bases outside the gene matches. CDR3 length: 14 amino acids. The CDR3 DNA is TGTGCCAGCAGACCGGGACAGGGATTTGGCGAGCAGTACTTC. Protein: CASRPGQGFGEQYF.

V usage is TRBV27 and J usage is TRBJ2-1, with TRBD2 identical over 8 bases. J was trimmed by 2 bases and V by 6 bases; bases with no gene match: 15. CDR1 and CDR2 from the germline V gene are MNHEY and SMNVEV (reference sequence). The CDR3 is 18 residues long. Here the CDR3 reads CASSRFSVSGGAYNEQFF. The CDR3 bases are TGTGCCAGCAGCCGCTTCTCGGTGTCGGGGGGGGCCTACAATGAGCAGTTCTTC.

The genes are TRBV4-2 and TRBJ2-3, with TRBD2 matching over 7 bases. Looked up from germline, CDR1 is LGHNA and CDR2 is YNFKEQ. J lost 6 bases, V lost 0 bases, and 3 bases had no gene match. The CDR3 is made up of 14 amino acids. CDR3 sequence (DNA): TGTGCCAGCAGCCAAGATGCGCGGGGGGATACGCAGTATTTT. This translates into CASSQDARGDTQYF.

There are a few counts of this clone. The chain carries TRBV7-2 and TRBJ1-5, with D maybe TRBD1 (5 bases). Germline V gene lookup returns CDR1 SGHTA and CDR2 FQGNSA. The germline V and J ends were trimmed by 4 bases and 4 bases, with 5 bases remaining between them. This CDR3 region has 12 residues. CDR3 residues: CASSWGNQPQHF. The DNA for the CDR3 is TGTGCCAGCAGCTGGGGGAATCAGCCCCAGCATTTT.

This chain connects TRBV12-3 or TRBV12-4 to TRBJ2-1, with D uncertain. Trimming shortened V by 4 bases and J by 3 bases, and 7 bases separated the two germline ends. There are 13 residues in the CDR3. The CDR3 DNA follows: TGTGCCAGCAGTTGGGGTATCTACAATGAGCAGTTCTTC. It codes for CASSWGIYNEQFF.

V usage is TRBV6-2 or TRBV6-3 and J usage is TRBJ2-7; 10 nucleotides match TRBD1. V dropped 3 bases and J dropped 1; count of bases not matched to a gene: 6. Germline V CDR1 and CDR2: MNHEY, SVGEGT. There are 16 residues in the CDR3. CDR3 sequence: CASSYLGQGLSYEQYF. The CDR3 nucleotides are TGTGCCAGCAGTTATTTGGGACAGGGGCTTTCCTACGAGCAGTACTTC.

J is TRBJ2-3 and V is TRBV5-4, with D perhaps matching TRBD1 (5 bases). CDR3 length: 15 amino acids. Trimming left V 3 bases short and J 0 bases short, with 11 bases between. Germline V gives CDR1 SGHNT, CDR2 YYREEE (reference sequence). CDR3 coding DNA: TGTGCCAGCAGCTCGGACATCTTTAGCACAGATACGCAGTATTTT. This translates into CASSSDIFSTDTQYF.

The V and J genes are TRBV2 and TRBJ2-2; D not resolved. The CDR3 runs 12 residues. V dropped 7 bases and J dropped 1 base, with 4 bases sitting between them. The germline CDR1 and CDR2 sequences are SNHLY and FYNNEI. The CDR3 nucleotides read TGTGCCAGCAAACGGAACACCGGGGAGCTGTTTTTT. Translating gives CASKRNTGELFF.

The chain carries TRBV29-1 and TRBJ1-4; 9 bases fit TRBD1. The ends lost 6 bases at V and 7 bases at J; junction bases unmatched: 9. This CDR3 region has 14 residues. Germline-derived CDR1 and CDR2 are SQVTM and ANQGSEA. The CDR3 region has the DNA TGCAGCGTGAAACCACAGGGGGCGGGTGAAAAACTGTTTTTT. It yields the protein CSVKPQGAGEKLFF.

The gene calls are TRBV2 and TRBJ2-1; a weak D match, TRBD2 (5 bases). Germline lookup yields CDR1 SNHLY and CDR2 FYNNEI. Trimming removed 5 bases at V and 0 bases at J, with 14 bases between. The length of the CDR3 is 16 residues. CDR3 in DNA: TGTGCCAGCAGTCGGCGGGCGTCAAGCTCCTACAATGAGCAGTTCTTC. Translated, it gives CASSRRASSSYNEQFF.

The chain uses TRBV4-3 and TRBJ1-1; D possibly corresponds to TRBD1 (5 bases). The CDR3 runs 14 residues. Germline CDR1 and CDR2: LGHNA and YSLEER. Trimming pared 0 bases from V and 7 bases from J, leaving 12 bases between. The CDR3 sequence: CASSQEAGRGEAFF. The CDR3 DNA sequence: TGCGCCAGCAGCCAAGAAGCGGGGAGGGGTGAAGCTTTCTTT.

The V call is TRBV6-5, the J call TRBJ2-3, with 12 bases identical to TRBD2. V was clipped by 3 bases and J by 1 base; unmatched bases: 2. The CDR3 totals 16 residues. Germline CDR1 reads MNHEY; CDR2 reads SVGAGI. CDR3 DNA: TGTGCCAGCAGTTATCGACTAGCGGGGGGCACAGATACGCAGTATTTT. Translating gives CASSYRLAGGTDTQYF.

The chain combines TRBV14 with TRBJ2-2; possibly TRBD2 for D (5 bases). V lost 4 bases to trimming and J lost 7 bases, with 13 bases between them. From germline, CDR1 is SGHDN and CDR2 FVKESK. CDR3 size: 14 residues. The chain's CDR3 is CASSLTSYHGELFF. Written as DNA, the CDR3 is TGTGCCAGCAGCCTCACTAGTTATCACGGGGAGCTGTTTTTT.

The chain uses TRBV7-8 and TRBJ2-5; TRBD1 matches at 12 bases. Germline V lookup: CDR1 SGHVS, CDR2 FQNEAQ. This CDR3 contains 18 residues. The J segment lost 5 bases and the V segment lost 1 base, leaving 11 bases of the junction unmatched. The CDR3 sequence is CASSLGPLGTGGAETQYF. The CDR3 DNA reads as TGTGCCAGCAGCTTAGGCCCATTAGGGACAGGGGGCGCGGAGACCCAGTACTTC.

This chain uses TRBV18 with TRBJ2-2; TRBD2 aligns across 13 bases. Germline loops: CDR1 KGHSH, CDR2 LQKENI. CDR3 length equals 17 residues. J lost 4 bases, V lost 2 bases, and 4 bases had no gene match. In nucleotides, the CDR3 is TGTGCCAGCTCACCAATAAGGACTAGCGGGGGCACCGGGGAGCTGTTTTTT. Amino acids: CASSPIRTSGGTGELFF.

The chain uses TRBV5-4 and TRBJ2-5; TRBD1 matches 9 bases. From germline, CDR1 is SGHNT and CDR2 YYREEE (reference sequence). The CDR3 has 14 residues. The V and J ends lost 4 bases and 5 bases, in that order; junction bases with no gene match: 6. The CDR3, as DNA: TGTGCCAGCAGCCTGGACAGGGGTGGGGAGACCCAGTACTTC. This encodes CASSLDRGGETQYF.

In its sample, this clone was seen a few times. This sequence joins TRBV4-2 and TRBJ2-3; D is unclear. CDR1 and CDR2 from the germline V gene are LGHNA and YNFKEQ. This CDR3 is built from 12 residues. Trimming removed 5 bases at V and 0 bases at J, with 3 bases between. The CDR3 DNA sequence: TGTGCCAGCAGCTATAGCACAGATACGCAGTATTTT. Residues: CASSYSTDTQYF.

Here the CDR3 DNA reads TGTGCCAGCAGCCGAGGTTCAGGGGGCTATCAGCCCCAGCATTTT. This codes for CASSRGSGGYQPQHF. The gene calls are TRBV3-1 (or the pseudogene TRBV3-2) and TRBJ1-5; 8 nucleotides match TRBD1. Germline CDR1 is LGHDT and CDR2 is YNNKEL (reference sequence). V was pared by 4 bases and J by 5 bases, with 7 bases of the junction left unmatched. The CDR3 extends over 15 amino acids.

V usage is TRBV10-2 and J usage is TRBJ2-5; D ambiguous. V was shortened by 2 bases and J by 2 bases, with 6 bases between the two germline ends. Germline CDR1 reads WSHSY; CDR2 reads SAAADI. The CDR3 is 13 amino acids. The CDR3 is CASSEPPQETQYF. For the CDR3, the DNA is TGCGCCAGCAGTGAGCCACCTCAAGAGACCCAGTACTTC.

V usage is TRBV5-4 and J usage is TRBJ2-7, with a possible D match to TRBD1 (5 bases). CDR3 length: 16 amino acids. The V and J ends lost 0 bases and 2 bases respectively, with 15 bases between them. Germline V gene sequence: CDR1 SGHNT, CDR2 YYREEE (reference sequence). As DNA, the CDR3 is TGTGCCAGCAGCTTGGGGTCCCAGGGTGGGACCTACGAGCAGTACTTC. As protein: CASSLGSQGGTYEQYF.

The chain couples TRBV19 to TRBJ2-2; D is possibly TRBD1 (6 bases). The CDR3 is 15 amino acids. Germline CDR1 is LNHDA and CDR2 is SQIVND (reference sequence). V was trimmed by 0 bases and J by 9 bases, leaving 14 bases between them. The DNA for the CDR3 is TGTGCCAGTAGTATAGATGGGGGCGGTAACCGGGAGCTGTTTTTT. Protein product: CASSIDGGGNRELFF.

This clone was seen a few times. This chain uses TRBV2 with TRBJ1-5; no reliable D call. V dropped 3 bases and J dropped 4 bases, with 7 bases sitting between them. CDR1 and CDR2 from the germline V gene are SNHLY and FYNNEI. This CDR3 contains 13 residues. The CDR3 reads CASSDDGNQPQHF. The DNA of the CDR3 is TGTGCCAGCAGTGACGACGGAAATCAGCCCCAGCATTTT.

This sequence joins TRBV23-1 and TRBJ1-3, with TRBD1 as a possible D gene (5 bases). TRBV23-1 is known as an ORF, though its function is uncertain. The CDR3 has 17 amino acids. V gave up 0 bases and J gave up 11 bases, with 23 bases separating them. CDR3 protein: CASSQSKQVQRLVPIYF. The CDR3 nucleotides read TGCGCCAGCAGTCAATCGAAACAGGTCCAACGCCTAGTCCCCATATATTTT.